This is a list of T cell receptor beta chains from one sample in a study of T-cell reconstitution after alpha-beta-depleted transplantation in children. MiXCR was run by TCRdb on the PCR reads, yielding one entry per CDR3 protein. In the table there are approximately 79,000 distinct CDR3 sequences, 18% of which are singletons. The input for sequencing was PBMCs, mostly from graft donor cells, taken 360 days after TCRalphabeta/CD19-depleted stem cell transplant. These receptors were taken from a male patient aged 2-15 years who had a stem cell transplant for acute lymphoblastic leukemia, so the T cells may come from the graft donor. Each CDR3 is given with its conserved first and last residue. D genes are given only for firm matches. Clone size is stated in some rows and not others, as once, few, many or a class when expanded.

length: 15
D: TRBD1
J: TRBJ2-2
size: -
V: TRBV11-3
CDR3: CASSARDSYTGELFF
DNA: TGTGCCAGCAGCGCCCGGGACAGTTACACCGGGGAGCTGTTTTTT

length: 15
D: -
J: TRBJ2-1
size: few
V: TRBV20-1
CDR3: CSADLSASSYNEQFF
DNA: TGCAGTGCTGACTTGTCGGCCAGCTCCTACAATGAGCAGTTCTTC

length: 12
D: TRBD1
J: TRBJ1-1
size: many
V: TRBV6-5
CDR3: CASRTSGTGIFF
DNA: TGTGCCAGCAGAACATCCGGGACAGGGATTTTCTTT

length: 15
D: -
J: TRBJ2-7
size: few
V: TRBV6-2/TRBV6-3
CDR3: CASSRGPLEVHEQYF
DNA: TGTGCCAGCAGCCGGGGGCCGCTGGAGGTCCACGAGCAGTACTTC

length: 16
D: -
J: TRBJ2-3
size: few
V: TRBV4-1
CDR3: CASSQDRGDSTDTQYF
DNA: TGCGCCAGCAGCCAAGATCGCGGAGATTCCACAGATACGCAGTATTTT

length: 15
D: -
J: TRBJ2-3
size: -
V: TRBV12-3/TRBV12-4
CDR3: CASSSKRISTDTQYF
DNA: TGTGCCAGCAGTTCAAAGCGGATTAGCACAGATACGCAGTATTTT

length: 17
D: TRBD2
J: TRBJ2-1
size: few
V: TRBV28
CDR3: CASSFPETSNSYNEQFF
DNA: TGTGCCAGCAGTTTCCCGGAGACTAGCAACTCCTACAATGAGCAGTTCTTC

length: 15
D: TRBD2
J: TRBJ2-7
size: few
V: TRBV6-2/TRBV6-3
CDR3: CASRGSGRNEYEQYF
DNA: TGTGCCAGCAGGGGTAGCGGGAGGAATGAATACGAGCAGTACTTC

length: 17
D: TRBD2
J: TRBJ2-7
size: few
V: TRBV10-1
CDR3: CASSEYDGTSGIQEQYF
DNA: TGCGCCAGCAGTGAGTACGACGGGACTAGCGGGATCCAGGAGCAGTACTTC

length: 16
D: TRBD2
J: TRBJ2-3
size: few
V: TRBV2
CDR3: CASSEEPSGIRDTQYF
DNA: TGTGCCAGCAGTGAAGAGCCTAGCGGGATTCGTGATACGCAGTATTTT

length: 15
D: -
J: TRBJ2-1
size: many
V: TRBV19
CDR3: CASSLIESPPNEQFF
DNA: TGTGCCAGCTCGCTTATAGAATCCCCTCCCAATGAGCAGTTCTTC

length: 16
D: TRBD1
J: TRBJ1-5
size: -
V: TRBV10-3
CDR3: CAISERDRAPYQPQHF
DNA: TGTGCCATCAGTGAGCGAGACAGGGCCCCCTATCAGCCCCAGCATTTT

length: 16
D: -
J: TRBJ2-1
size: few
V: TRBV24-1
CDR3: CATSEPTANAYNEQFF
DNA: TGTGCCACCAGTGAGCCGACAGCCAATGCTTACAATGAGCAGTTCTTC

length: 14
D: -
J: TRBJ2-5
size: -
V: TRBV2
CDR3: CASIQRQNQETQYF
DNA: TGTGCCAGCATCCAGCGGCAGAACCAAGAGACCCAGTACTTC

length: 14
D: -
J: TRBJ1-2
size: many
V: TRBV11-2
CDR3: CASSLNSANYGYTF
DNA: TGTGCCAGCAGCTTGAACAGCGCTAACTATGGCTACACCTTC

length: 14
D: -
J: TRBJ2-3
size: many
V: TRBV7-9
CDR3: CASSLRRPTDTQYF
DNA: TGTGCCAGCAGCCTCCGACGGCCCACAGATACGCAGTATTTT

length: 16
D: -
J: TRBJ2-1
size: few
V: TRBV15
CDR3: CATSRGPQGSYNEQFF
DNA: TGTGCCACCAGCAGAGGCCCCCAGGGTAGTTACAATGAGCAGTTCTTC

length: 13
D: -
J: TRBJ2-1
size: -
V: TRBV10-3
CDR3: CAIRGLAPNEQFF
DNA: TGTGCCATCAGGGGACTTGCGCCCAATGAGCAGTTCTTC

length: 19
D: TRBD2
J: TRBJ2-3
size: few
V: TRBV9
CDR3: CASRNTGTSGSRGTDTQYF
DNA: TGTGCCAGCAGAAATACCGGGACTAGCGGGTCTAGGGGCACAGATACGCAGTATTTT

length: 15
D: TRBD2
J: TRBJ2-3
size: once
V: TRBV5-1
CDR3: CASSLGLAATDTQYF
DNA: TGCGCCAGCAGCTTGGGACTAGCGGCCACAGATACGCAGTATTTT

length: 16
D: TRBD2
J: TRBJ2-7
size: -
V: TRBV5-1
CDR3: CASSRGLAGGSYEQYF
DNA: TGCGCCAGCAGCAGGGGACTAGCGGGAGGTTCCTACGAGCAGTACTTC

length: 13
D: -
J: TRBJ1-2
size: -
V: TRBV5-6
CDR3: CASSLAGVSGYTF
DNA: TGTGCCAGCAGCTTGGCAGGGGTTTCTGGCTACACCTTC

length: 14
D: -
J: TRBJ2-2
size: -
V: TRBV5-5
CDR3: CASGLGLYSWELFF
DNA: TGTGCCAGCGGCCTGGGGCTCTACTCCTGGGAGCTGTTTTTT

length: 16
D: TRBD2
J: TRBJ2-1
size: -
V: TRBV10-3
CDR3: CAITSTSGRWVNEQFF
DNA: TGTGCCATCACTTCGACTAGCGGGAGGTGGGTCAATGAGCAGTTCTTC

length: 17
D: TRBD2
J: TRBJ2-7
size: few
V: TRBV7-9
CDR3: CASSRPGLAGGKHEQYF
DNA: TGTGCCAGCAGCCGACCCGGTTTAGCGGGAGGTAAACACGAGCAGTACTTC

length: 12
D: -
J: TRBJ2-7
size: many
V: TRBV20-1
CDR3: CSARTYSGEQYF
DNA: TGCAGTGCTAGAACATATAGTGGCGAGCAGTACTTC

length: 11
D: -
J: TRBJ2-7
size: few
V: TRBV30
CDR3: CAWSVSYEQYF
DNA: TGTGCCTGGAGTGTCAGTTACGAGCAGTACTTC

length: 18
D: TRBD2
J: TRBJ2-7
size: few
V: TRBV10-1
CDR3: CASSGSRLAGGPSYEQYF
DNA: TGCGCCAGCAGTGGTTCGAGACTAGCGGGAGGGCCCTCCTACGAGCAGTACTTC

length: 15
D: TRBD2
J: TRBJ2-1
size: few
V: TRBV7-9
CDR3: CASSLMRLAGDEQFF
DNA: TGTGCCAGCAGCTTAATGAGGCTAGCGGGAGATGAGCAGTTCTTC

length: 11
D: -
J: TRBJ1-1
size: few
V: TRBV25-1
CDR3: CASSEFGEAFF
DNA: TGTGCCAGCAGTGAGTTCGGGGAAGCTTTCTTT

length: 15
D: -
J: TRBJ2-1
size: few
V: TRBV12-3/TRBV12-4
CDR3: CASSSGALSYNEQFF
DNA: TGTGCCAGCAGTTCGGGAGCCCTCTCCTACAATGAGCAGTTCTTC

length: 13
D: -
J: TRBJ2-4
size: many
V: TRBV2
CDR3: CASSEEGENIQYF
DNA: TGTGCCAGCAGTGAGGAGGGGGAAAACATTCAGTACTTC

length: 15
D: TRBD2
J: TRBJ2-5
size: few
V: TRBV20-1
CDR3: CSASQLAGVRETQYF
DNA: TGCAGTGCTAGCCAACTAGCGGGAGTACGGGAGACCCAGTACTTC

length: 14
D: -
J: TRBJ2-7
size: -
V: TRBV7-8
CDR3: CASSFGLASYEQYF
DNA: TGTGCCAGCAGCTTCGGGCTAGCTTCCTACGAGCAGTACTTC

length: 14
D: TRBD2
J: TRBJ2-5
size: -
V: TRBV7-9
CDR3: CASCPLAGEETQYF
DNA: TGTGCCAGCTGCCCTCTAGCGGGAGAAGAGACCCAGTACTTC

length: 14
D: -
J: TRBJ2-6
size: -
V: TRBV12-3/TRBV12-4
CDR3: CASSWAYSVNVLTF
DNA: TGTGCCAGCAGCTGGGCCTACTCGGTCAACGTCCTGACTTTC

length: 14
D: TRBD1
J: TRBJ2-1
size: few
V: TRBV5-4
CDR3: CASSPGTGNNEQFF
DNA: TGTGCCAGCAGCCCCGGGACAGGGAACAATGAGCAGTTCTTC

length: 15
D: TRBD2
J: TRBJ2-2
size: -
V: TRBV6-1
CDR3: CASSGTSGSTGELFF
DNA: TGTGCCAGCAGTGGGACTAGCGGGAGTACCGGGGAGCTGTTTTTT

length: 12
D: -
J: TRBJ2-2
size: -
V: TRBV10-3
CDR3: CALGRNTGELFF
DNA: TGTGCCCTCGGTCGGAACACCGGGGAGCTGTTTTTT

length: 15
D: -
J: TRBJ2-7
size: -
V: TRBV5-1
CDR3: CASSPPPGRSDEQYF
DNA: TGCGCCAGCAGCCCTCCCCCGGGACGTAGTGACGAGCAGTACTTC

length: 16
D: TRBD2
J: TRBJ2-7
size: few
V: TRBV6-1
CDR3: CASSQTSPGLAYEQYF
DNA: TGTGCCAGCAGTCAAACCTCTCCGGGACTAGCCTACGAGCAGTACTTC

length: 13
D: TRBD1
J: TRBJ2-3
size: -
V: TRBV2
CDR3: CAILQGSTDTQYF
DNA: TGTGCCATTCTACAGGGGAGCACAGATACGCAGTATTTT

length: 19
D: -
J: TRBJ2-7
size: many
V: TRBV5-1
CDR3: CASSSREAVPGTTSYEQYF
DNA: TGCGCCAGCAGCTCAAGGGAAGCGGTTCCCGGGACAACCTCCTACGAGCAGTACTTC

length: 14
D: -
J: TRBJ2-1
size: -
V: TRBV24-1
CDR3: CATRSSGGLGEQFF
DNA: TGTGCCACCAGAAGCTCAGGAGGCCTAGGTGAGCAGTTCTTC